This T cell receptor beta chain originates from a study of T cells in localized non-small cell lung cancer. Whole-study findings and limits: Uninvolved nearby lung showed the greatest T cell clonality, exceeding that found in tumor. A median of roughly 55 of the top 100 tumor clones appeared in adjacent lung, which was paired and uninvolved. A denser population of T cells in blood accompanied longer overall survival.

Germline V gene sequence: CDR1 MNHGY, CDR2 SAAAGT. The CDR3 consists of 15 residues. V lost 6 bases to trimming and J lost 0 bases, with 14 bases between them. This clone was detected only a few times. The target antigen is unknown. This table comes from immunoSEQ multiplex PCR, and its TCRdb copy is limited to in-frame clones, with some not included. The sample yields about 2,200 clones, 24% seen once. Researchers cut adjacent lung at least 2 cm from the tumor margin, and it showed no atypia. This specimen consisted of normal lung tissue next to the tumor, obtained before any cancer treatment. This TCR was recovered from a male donor older than 55 with stage I lung adenocarcinoma. The rearrangement links TRBV6-8 to TRBJ1-2; no firm D call. The CDR3: CASRKSITANYGYTF. DNA of the CDR3: TGTGCCAGCAGGAAGAGCATTACAGCTAACTATGGCTACACCTTC.